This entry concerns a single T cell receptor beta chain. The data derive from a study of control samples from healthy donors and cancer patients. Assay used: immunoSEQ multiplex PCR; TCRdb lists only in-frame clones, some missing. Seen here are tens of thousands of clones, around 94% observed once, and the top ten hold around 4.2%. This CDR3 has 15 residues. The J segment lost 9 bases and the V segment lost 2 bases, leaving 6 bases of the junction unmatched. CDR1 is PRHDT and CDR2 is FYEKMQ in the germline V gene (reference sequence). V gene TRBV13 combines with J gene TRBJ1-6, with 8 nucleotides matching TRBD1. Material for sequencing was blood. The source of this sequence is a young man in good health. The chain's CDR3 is CASSLWTGRGSPLHF. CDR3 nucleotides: TGTGCCAGCAGCTTATGGACAGGGAGAGGTTCACCCCTCCACTTT.